The clone carrying this TCR beta chain was observed at least ten times. The use of previously described methods and listed TCR primers produced the bulk TCR libraries. TCRdb ran MiXCR on the PCR reads and lists one entry per CDR3 protein. The sample holds fewer than 350,000 distinct CDR3 sequences; roughly 23% are singletons and the top ten take roughly 0.86%. The authors sorted naive CD8 T cells as CD8+CD4-CCR7+CD45RA+. This specimen belongs to a study of molecular identifiers for immune sequencing clone quantification. Study in general: Replicates split RNA from approximately 22,000 or 94,000 naive CD8 cells five ways, and the researchers sequenced four portions.

Trimming stripped 0 bases from V and 4 bases from J, with 11 bases between. Germline assignment: CDR1 DFQATT and CDR2 SNEGSKA (reference sequence). The CDR3 extends over 14 amino acids. This clonotype was obtained from a human donor in good health. Some libraries in this study had Jurkat cell RNA spiked in. Specimen: naive CD8+ T cells from blood, with Jurkat cell RNA spiked in. The subset was: FACS-sorted CD8+CD4-CCR7+CD45RA+ naive T cells. V and J are TRBV20-1 and TRBJ2-3; D is unresolved. The CDR3 reads CSARDSPIADTQYF. CDR3 DNA: TGCAGTGCTAGAGATTCCCCCATAGCAGATACGCAGTATTTT.